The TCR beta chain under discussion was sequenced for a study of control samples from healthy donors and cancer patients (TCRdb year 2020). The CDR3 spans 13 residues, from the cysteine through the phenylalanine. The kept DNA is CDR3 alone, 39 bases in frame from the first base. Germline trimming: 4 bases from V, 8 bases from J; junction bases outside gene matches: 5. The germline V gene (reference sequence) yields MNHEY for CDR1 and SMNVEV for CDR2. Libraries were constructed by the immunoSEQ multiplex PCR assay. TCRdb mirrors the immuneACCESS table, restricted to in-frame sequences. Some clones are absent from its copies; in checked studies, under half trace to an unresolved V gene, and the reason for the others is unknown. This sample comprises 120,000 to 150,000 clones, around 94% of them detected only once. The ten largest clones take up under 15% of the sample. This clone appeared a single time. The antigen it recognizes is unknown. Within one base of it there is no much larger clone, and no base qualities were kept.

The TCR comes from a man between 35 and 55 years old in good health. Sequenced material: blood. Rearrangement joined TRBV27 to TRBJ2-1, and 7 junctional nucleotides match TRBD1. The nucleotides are TGTGCCAGCAGTTACAGGGGCGGGCATGAGCAGTTCTTC. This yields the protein CASSYRGGHEQFF.